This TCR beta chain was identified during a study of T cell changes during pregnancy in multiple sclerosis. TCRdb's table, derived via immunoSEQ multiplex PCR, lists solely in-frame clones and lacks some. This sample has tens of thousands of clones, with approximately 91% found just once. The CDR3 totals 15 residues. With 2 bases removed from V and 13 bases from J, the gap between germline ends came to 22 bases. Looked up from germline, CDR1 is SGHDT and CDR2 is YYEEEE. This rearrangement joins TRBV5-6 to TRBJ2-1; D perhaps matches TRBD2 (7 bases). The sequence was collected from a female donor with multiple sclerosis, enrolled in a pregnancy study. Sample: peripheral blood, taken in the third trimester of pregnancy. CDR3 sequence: CASSLSPGGPFYQFF. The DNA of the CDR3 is TGTGCCAGCAGCTTATCCCCGGGGGGCCCATTTTATCAGTTCTTC.